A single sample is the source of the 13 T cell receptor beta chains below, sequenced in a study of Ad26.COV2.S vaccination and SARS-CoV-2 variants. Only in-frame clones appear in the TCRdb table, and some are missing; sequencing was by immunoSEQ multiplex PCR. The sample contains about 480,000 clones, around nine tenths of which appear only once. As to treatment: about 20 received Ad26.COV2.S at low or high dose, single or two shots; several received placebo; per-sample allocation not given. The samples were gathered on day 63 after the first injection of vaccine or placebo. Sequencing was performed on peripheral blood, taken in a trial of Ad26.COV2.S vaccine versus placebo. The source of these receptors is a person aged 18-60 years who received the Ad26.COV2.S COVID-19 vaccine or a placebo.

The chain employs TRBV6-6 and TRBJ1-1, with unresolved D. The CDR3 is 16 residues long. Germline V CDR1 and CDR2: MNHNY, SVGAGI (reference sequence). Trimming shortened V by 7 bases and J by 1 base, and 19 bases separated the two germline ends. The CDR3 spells CASTAKFWGGNTEAFF. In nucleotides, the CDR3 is TGTGCCAGCACGGCGAAATTTTGGGGTGGGAACACTGAAGCTTTCTTT.

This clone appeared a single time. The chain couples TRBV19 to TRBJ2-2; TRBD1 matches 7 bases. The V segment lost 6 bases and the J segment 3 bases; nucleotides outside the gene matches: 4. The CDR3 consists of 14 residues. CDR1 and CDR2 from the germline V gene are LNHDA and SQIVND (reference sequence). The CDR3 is CASRWDRYTGELFF. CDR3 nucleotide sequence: TGTGCCAGTAGGTGGGACAGATACACCGGGGAGCTGTTTTTT. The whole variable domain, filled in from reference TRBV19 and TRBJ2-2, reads DGGITQSPKYLFRKEGQNVTLSCEQNLNHDAMYWYRQDPGQGLRLIYYSQIVNDFQKGDIAEGYSVSREKKESFPLTVTSAQKNPTAFYLCASRWDRYTGELFFGEGSRLTVL.

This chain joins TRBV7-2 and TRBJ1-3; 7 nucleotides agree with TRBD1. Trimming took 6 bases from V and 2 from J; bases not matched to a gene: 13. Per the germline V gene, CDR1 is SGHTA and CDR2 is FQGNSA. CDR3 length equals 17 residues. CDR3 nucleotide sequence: TGTGCCAGCAGTCGTGCGGCTACAGGGGTAACTGGAAACACCATATATTTT. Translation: CASSRAATGVTGNTIYF. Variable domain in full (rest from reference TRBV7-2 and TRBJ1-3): GAGVSQSPSNKVTEKGKDVELRCDPISGHTALYWYRQSLGQGLEFLIYFQGNSAPDKSGLPSDRFSAERTGGSVSTLTIQRTQQEDSAVYLCASSRAATGVTGNTIYFGEGSWLTVV.

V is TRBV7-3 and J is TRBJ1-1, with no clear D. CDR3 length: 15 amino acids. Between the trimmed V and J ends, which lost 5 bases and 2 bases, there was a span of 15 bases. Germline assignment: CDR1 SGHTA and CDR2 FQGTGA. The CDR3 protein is CASSQIRAANTEAFF. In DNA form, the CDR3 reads TGTGCCAGCAGCCAAATTCGCGCGGCTAACACTGAAGCTTTCTTT.

CDR3 in amino acids: CASRVGVSPLHF. The CDR3 DNA is TGTGCCAGCAGAGTAGGGGTTTCACCCCTCCACTTT. The chain joins TRBV27 to TRBJ1-6; D possibly corresponds to TRBD1 (5 bases). The CDR3 contains 12 residues. Per germline, CDR1 MNHEY and CDR2 SMNVEV (reference sequence). Between the trimmed V and J ends, which lost 6 bases and 9 bases, there was a span of 9 bases.

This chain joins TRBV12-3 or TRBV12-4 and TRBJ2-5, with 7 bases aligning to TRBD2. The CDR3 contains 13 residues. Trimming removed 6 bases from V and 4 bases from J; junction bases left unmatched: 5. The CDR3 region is CASSSTSVETQYF. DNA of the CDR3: TGTGCCAGCAGCTCAACTAGCGTAGAGACCCAGTACTTC.

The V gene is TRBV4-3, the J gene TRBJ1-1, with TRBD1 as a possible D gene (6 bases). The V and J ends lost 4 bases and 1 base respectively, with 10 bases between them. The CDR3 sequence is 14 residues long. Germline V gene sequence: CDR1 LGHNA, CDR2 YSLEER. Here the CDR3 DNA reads TGCGCCAGCAGCCGAAGAGGGGGGAACACTGAAGCTTTCTTT. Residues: CASSRRGGNTEAFF.

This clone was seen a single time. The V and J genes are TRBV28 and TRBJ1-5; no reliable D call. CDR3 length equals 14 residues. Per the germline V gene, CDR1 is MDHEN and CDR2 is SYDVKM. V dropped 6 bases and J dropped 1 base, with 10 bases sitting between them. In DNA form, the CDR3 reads TGTGCCAGCAGCCGCTTAGACAGCAATCAGCCCCAGCATTTT. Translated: CASSRLDSNQPQHF.

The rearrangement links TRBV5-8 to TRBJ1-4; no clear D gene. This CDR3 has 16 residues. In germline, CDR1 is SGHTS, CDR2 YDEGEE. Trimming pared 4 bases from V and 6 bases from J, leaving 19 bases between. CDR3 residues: CASSPQGSLFHEKLFF. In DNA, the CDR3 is TGTGCCAGCAGCCCCCAAGGATCGTTATTTCATGAAAAACTGTTTTTT.

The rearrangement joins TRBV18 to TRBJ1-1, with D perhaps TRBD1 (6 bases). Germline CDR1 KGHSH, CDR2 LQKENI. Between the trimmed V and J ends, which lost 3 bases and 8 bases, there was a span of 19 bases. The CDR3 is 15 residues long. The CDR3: CASSPQGIGGEEAFF. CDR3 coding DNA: TGTGCCAGCTCACCCCAGGGAATCGGGGGCGAGGAAGCTTTCTTT. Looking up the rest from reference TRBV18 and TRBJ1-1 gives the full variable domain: NAGVMQNPRHLVRRRGQEARLRCSPMKGHSHVYWYRQLPEEGLKFMVYLQKENIIDESGMPKERFSAEFPKEGPSILRIQQVVRGDSAAYFCASSPQGIGGEEAFFGQGTRLTVV.

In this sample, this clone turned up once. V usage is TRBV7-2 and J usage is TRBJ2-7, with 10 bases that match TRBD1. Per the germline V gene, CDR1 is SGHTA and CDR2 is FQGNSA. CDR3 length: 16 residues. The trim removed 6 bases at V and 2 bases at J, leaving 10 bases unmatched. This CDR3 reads CASRLTGTGAAYEQYF. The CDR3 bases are TGTGCCAGCAGGTTAACAGGGACAGGGGCGGCCTACGAGCAGTACTTC.

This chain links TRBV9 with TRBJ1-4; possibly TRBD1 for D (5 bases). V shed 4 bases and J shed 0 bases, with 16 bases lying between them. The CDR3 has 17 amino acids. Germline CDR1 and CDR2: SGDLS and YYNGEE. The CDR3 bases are TGTGCCAGCAGCCTAACCCCTAGGGGTGCAACTAATGAAAAACTGTTTTTT. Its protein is CASSLTPRGATNEKLFF.

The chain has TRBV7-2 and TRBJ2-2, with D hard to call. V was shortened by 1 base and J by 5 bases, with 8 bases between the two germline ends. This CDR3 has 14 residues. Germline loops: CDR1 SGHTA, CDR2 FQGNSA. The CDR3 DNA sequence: TGTGCCAGCAGCTTAGAGCCCTGGACCGGGGAGCTGTTTTTT. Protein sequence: CASSLEPWTGELFF.